These 25 T cell receptor beta chains share one sample of origin, sequenced in a study of OX40 agonist ivuxolimab in advanced cancers. Clones were read by immunoSEQ multiplex PCR, and TCRdb kept only the in-frame ones, dropping some. The table shows 91,000 or so clones, with approximately 94% occurring only once. The sample was CD4+ or CD8+ T cells sorted from blood, taken in a trial of the OX40 agonist ivuxolimab. These receptors were taken from an adult with an advanced solid tumor such as melanoma, head and neck, liver or kidney cancer.

This clone was seen once. This chain uses TRBV5-1 with TRBJ1-4, with D possibly being TRBD1 (6 bases). The germline V gene encodes CDR1 SGHRS and CDR2 YFSETQ. The CDR3 loop spans 15 amino acids. V was cut by 5 bases and J by 0 bases, with 11 bases left in between. CDR3 amino acids: CASSAGATTNEKLFF. For the CDR3, the DNA is TGCGCCAGCAGTGCAGGGGCAACAACTAATGAAAAACTGTTTTTT. The whole variable domain, filled in from reference TRBV5-1 and TRBJ1-4, reads KAGVTQTPRYLIKTRGQQVTLSCSPISGHRSVSWYQQTPGQGLQFLFEYFSETQRNKGNFPGRFSGRQFSNSRSEMNVSTLELGDSALYLCASSAGATTNEKLFFGSGTQLSVL.

This chain links TRBV5-6 with TRBJ1-6; D is uncertain. V was trimmed by 4 bases and J by 7 bases, leaving 18 bases between them. The CDR3 is 16 residues long. The V gene's germline CDR1 is SGHDT and CDR2 YYEEEE. The CDR3 region is CASSRPDTKRNSPLHF. The CDR3 coding sequence is TGTGCCAGCAGCCGACCCGACACAAAAAGGAATTCACCCCTCCACTTT.

The chain employs TRBV13 and TRBJ1-2, with 11 bases fitting TRBD1. Looked up from germline, CDR1 is PRHDT and CDR2 is FYEKMQ (reference sequence). This CDR3 is built from 21 residues. V shed 0 bases, J shed 8 bases, and the junction held 23 bases outside the gene matches. For the CDR3, the DNA is TGTGCCAGCAGCTTAGGCCTCCCTCCCCGACAGGACAGGGGGCGGATCGGAGGCTACACCTTC. Translating it yields CASSLGLPPRQDRGRIGGYTF. The whole variable domain, remainder taken from reference TRBV13 and TRBJ1-2, is AAGVIQSPRHLIKEKRETATLKCYPIPRHDTVYWYQQGPGQDPQFLISFYEKMQSDKGSIPDRFSAQQFSDYHSELNMSSLELGDSALYFCASSLGLPPRQDRGRIGGYTFGSGTRLTVV.

The gene calls are TRBV27 and TRBJ1-4; TRBD1 is a possible D gene (5 bases). V was cut by 2 bases and J by 7 bases, with 11 bases left in between. CDR3 length: 14 residues. CDR1 is MNHEY and CDR2 is SMNVEV in the germline V gene (reference sequence). Written as DNA, the CDR3 is TGTGCCAGCAGTTTAAATGGGGCCGGTGAAAAACTGTTTTTT. It yields the protein CASSLNGAGEKLFF.

The rearrangement links TRBV28 to TRBJ1-5; TRBD1 might be the D (6 bases). This CDR3 comprises 15 residues. Germline V gives CDR1 MDHEN, CDR2 SYDVKM. Trimming shortened V by 6 bases and J by 5 bases, and 17 bases separated the two germline ends. Here the CDR3 DNA reads TGTGCCAGCAGAAATTCCGGGGGGCGCGATCAGCCCCAGCATTTT. Protein: CASRNSGGRDQPQHF.

V gene TRBV4-1 combines with J gene TRBJ2-6; 8 bases are a match to TRBD1. Germline assignment: CDR1 MGHRA and CDR2 YSYEKL. The CDR3 has 18 amino acids. V was pared by 2 bases and J by 2 bases, with 8 bases of the junction left unmatched. The CDR3 loop reads CASSQFGRGPPGANVLTF. The CDR3 nucleotides read TGCGCCAGCAGCCAATTTGGCAGGGGGCCCCCTGGGGCCAACGTCCTGACTTTC.

This chain connects TRBV9 to TRBJ1-4; unclear D gene. V was shortened by 3 bases and J by 7 bases, with 4 bases between the two germline ends. The CDR3 contains 11 residues. CDR1 and CDR2 from the germline V gene are SGDLS and YYNGEE. The DNA for the CDR3 is TGTGCCAGCAGCGAGGGTGAAAAACTGTTTTTT. This codes for CASSEGEKLFF.

The chain has TRBV7-8 and TRBJ2-1; the D gene is possibly TRBD2 (5 bases). The CDR3 runs 13 residues. CDR1 and CDR2 from the germline V gene are SGHVS and FQNEAQ. V lost 5 bases, J lost 8 bases, and 13 bases lay in between. The CDR3 region is CASSATLEYEQFF. For the CDR3, the DNA is TGTGCCAGCAGCGCCACACTAGAATATGAGCAGTTCTTC. Full variable domain (remainder filled in from reference TRBV7-8 and TRBJ2-1): GAGVSQSPRYKVAKRGQDVALRCDPISGHVSLFWYQQALGQGPEFLTYFQNEAQLDKSGLPSDRFFAERPEGSVSTLKIQRTQQEDSAVYLCASSATLEYEQFFGPGTRLTVL.

The rearrangement links TRBV19 to TRBJ2-7; 10 nucleotides match TRBD2. Per germline, CDR1 LNHDA and CDR2 SQIVND (reference sequence). J gave up 1 base and V 3 bases, and 3 bases lay outside the gene matches. The CDR3 length is 15 residues. The CDR3: CASSIWTSGSYEQYF. CDR3 nucleotide sequence: TGTGCCAGTAGTATTTGGACTAGCGGATCCTACGAGCAGTACTTC.

The CDR3 DNA follows: TGTGCCAGCAGCTCCCGTCCCAGGGCCGGGGAAAAACTGTTTTTT. Protein: CASSSRPRAGEKLFF. This chain uses TRBV7-2 with TRBJ1-4; the D gene is possibly TRBD1 (5 bases). The V gene lost 4 bases and the J gene lost 8 bases, with 17 bases spanning the gap. The CDR3 loop spans 15 amino acids. The germline gives CDR1 SGHTA, CDR2 FQGNSA.

This clone has a single count. The rearrangement joins TRBV4-1 to TRBJ2-2; 7 bases are shared with TRBD1. The CDR3 has 15 residues. With 4 bases clipped from V and 2 bases from J, the junction kept 4 bases outside the gene matches. CDR1 and CDR2 from the germline V gene are MGHRA and YSYEKL. The CDR3 spells CASSLGQANTGELFF. The CDR3 bases are TGCGCCAGCAGCCTAGGACAGGCCAACACCGGGGAGCTGTTTTTT.

The V call is TRBV18, the J call TRBJ1-1; D is ambiguous. CDR1 is KGHSH and CDR2 is LQKENI in the germline V gene. Between the trimmed V and J ends, which lost 3 bases and 0 bases, there was a span of 11 bases. The CDR3 loop spans 15 amino acids. The CDR3 sequence is CASSPPSVLNTEAFF. CDR3 sequence (DNA): TGTGCCAGCTCACCGCCCTCGGTGTTGAACACTGAAGCTTTCTTT.

The V call is TRBV28, the J call TRBJ2-1; 7 positions match TRBD2. The CDR3 covers 17 residues. V lost 2 bases to trimming and J lost 7 bases; unmatched junction nucleotides: 14. Germline CDR1 is MDHEN and CDR2 is SYDVKM. The CDR3 spells CASSLVSSGLAANEQFF. The CDR3, as DNA: TGTGCCAGCAGTTTAGTATCCTCCGGGCTAGCGGCTAATGAGCAGTTCTTC.

The J gene is TRBJ2-7, the V gene TRBV19; TRBD2 aligns across 12 bases. The CDR3 totals 18 residues. The V segment lost 4 bases and the J segment 6 bases; nucleotides outside the gene matches: 16. Germline V gene sequence: CDR1 LNHDA, CDR2 SQIVND (reference sequence). CDR3 sequence reads: CASSTGLAGPFPASEQYF. The CDR3 DNA is TGTGCCAGTAGTACCGGACTAGCGGGACCTTTTCCCGCTAGCGAGCAGTACTTC. The variable domain in full, with the rest retrieved from reference TRBV19 and TRBJ2-7, is DGGITQSPKYLFRKEGQNVTLSCEQNLNHDAMYWYRQDPGQGLRLIYYSQIVNDFQKGDIAEGYSVSREKKESFPLTVTSAQKNPTAFYLCASSTGLAGPFPASEQYFGPGTRLTVT.

The chain couples TRBV6-5 to TRBJ1-1; the D is unclear. Germline CDR1 is MNHEY and CDR2 is SVGAGI. Trimming cost V 0 bases and J 5 bases, with 10 bases left between them. This CDR3 spans 14 amino acids. DNA of the CDR3: TGTGCCAGCAGTTACTCTCGAATGGGGACTGAAGCTTTCTTT. This codes for CASSYSRMGTEAFF.

The chain recombines TRBV10-2 with TRBJ1-2; 10 nucleotides match TRBD1. V trimming: 6 bases; J trimming: 8 bases; junction bases outside the gene matches: 12. The germline V gene encodes CDR1 WSHSY and CDR2 SAAADI. The CDR3 spans 15 residues. The CDR3 DNA is TGCGCCAGCAGCTTAAACGACAGGGGGCGACGGGGCTACACCTTC. Residues: CASSLNDRGRRGYTF.

The chain links TRBV6-6 to TRBJ1-4; D perhaps matches TRBD1 (5 bases). The length of the CDR3 is 15 residues. V lost 4 bases, J lost 8 bases, and 17 bases lay in between. Germline assignment: CDR1 MNHNY and CDR2 SVGAGI (reference sequence). CDR3 loop: CASSLPMGLGEKLFF. The CDR3 nucleotides read TGTGCCAGCAGTTTGCCGATGGGGCTGGGGGAAAAACTGTTTTTT.

In its sample, this clone was seen once. The rearrangement joins TRBV5-6 to TRBJ2-7; tentative D call: TRBD2 (5 bases). V was pared by 0 bases and J by 3 bases, with 13 bases between. Looked up from germline, CDR1 is SGHDT and CDR2 is YYEEEE. The CDR3 has 15 amino acids. The CDR3 DNA is TGTGCCAGCAGCTTGGGGACTGTTCGGAGCTACGAGCAGTACTTC. Translated: CASSLGTVRSYEQYF.

The J gene is TRBJ2-7, the V gene TRBV21-1. TRBV21-1 is a known pseudogene. The length of the CDR3 is 16 residues. This chain's CDR3 is CASSKVRGRSSYEQYF. CDR3 coding DNA: TGTGCCAGCAGCAAAGTTCGGGGCAGGAGCTCCTACGAGCAGTACTTC.

The gene calls are TRBV2 and TRBJ2-1, with 7 nucleotides matching TRBD1. This CDR3 comprises 15 residues. The J segment lost 0 bases and the V segment lost 6 bases, leaving 5 bases of the junction unmatched. CDR1 and CDR2 from the germline V gene are SNHLY and FYNNEI. CDR3 sequence reads: CASSVQGSSYNEQFF. The CDR3 DNA sequence: TGTGCCAGCAGCGTACAGGGGAGCTCCTACAATGAGCAGTTCTTC.

The genes are TRBV2 and TRBJ2-7, with a tentative D call TRBD1 (6 bases). Trimming shortened V by 5 bases and J by 2 bases, and 13 bases separated the two germline ends. The germline gives CDR1 SNHLY, CDR2 FYNNEI. The CDR3 length is 14 residues. CDR3 bases: TGTGCCAGCAGTATCCGACAGGCCACCTACGAGCAGTACTTC. Amino acids: CASSIRQATYEQYF.

J is TRBJ2-1 and V is TRBV5-1; D is ambiguous. This CDR3 has 15 residues. Germline-derived CDR1 and CDR2 are SGHRS and YFSETQ. Trimming removed 4 bases from V and 7 bases from J, with 18 bases in between. CDR3: CASSLYRTAENEQFF. In DNA form, the CDR3 reads TGCGCCAGCAGCCTGTATAGGACCGCGGAGAATGAGCAGTTCTTC.

As DNA, the CDR3 is TGCGCCAGCAGCTTGGATTGGGATACTGGAAACACCATATATTTT. Translated: CASSLDWDTGNTIYF. The genes are TRBV5-1 and TRBJ1-3; D is uncertain. The CDR3 runs 15 residues. The germline V gene encodes CDR1 SGHRS and CDR2 YFSETQ. With 0 bases removed from V and 2 bases from J, the gap between germline ends came to 9 bases.

The V call is TRBV7-2, the J call TRBJ2-7, with a possible D match to TRBD2 (7 bases). V lost 5 bases and J 5 bases, leaving 19 bases between the germline ends. The V gene's germline CDR1 is SGHTA and CDR2 FQGNSA. The CDR3 has 15 amino acids. The CDR3 sequence: CASSPRGGGRHEQYF. As DNA, the CDR3 is TGTGCCAGCAGCCCCCGCGGGGGCGGGAGACACGAGCAGTACTTC.

The chain employs TRBV11-2 and TRBJ1-3; TRBD1 matches at 8 bases. Per the germline V gene, CDR1 is SGHAT and CDR2 is FQNNGV. V was pared by 5 bases and J by 7 bases, with 4 bases of the junction left unmatched. The CDR3 runs to 13 residues. Written as DNA, the CDR3 is TGTGCCAGCAGCAAGGACAGGGCGAACACCATATATTTT. The encoded protein is CASSKDRANTIYF.